These T cell receptor beta chains were read from a single sample in a study of regulatory T cells in long-lasting Graves disease. TCRdb reanalysed the multiplex PCR reads using MiXCR and keeps one entry per CDR3 protein. The table lists approximately 690,000 distinct CDR3 sequences, 30% of them singletons. Sequencing used peripheral blood mononuclear cells (PBMCs), obtained when the disease was refractory, from a patient treated with antithyroid drugs. The receptor set was obtained from a female donor with Graves disease. The CDR3 runs from the conserved cysteine through the conserved F or W. D genes are given only for firm matches. Where a row states a size, it is once, few, many or the class of an expanded clone; other rows omit it.

many	TRBJ1-1	TRBV20-1	TRBD1	TGCAGTGCTAGGCCAGGGGGGAGAGGGAACACTGAAGCTTTCTTT	CSARPGGRGNTEAFF
NA	TRBJ1-6	TRBV12-3/TRBV12-4	NA	TGTGCCAGCAGTTTAACGGGGGGGAGTAATTCACCCCTCCACTTT	CASSLTGGSNSPLHF
few	TRBJ2-7	TRBV29-1	TRBD2	TGCAGCGTTCGGGGGGGGCCCTACGAGCAGTACTTC	CSVRGGPYEQYF
NA	TRBJ1-1	TRBV6-1	NA	TGTGCCAGCAGCCCAACGAGCGATGAAGCTTTCTTT	CASSPTSDEAFF
few	TRBJ1-5	TRBV20-1	NA	TGCAGTGCTAAATATTCCCTGGGTAGCAATCAGCCCCAGCATTTT	CSAKYSLGSNQPQHF
many	TRBJ1-5	TRBV12-3/TRBV12-4	NA	TGTGCCAGCAGCTCAGGGGTGTTGTATCAGCCCCAGCATTTT	CASSSGVLYQPQHF
few	TRBJ1-5	TRBV6-9	TRBD1	TGTGCCAGCAGTTACAGGGACAGGGAAGTGGCCCAGCATTTT	CASSYRDREVAQHF
NA	TRBJ2-4	TRBV3-1	NA	TGTGCCAGCAGCCAAGTTGGCGTCTCGGGGGTTGCCAAAAACATTCAGTACTTC	CASSQVGVSGVAKNIQYF
many	TRBJ1-5	TRBV28	NA	TGTGCCAGCAGTTTTAGGGGCAGTCAGCCCCAGCATTTT	CASSFRGSQPQHF
NA	TRBJ1-1	TRBV11-2	NA	TGTGCCAGCAGCCCCCCCGGGGTGGGGAGAAAGGGCGCTTTCTTT	CASSPPGVGRKGAFF
NA	TRBJ1-1	TRBV4-1	NA	TGCGCCAGCAGCCTGTACGGCGAGAGATCGGTCACTGAAGCTTTCTTT	CASSLYGERSVTEAFF
many	TRBJ2-2	TRBV6-2/TRBV6-3	NA	TGTGCCAGCAGTTACCCGAACACCGGGGAGCTGTTTTTT	CASSYPNTGELFF
few	TRBJ1-1	TRBV9	TRBD1	TGTGCCAGCAGCGCGAGACCGGACAGGAGGAACACTGAAGCTTTCTTT	CASSARPDRRNTEAFF
few	TRBJ1-2	TRBV9	NA	TGTGCCAGCAGGGCGGGGGGCAGGTCGAACTATGGCTACACCTTC	CASRAGGRSNYGYTF
NA	TRBJ1-2	TRBV19	NA	TGTGCCAGTAGTATAGACCCGGTTCTCGGGAACTATGGCTACACCTTC	CASSIDPVLGNYGYTF
many	TRBJ1-5	TRBV28	NA	TGTGCCAGCAGAGTAAGGCGGGGATATAGCAATCAGCCCCAGCATTTT	CASRVRRGYSNQPQHF
NA	TRBJ2-7	TRBV7-2	NA	TGTGCCAGCAGCGAATCGGGACTCTACGAGCAGTACTTC	CASSESGLYEQYF
NA	TRBJ2-5	TRBV3-1	NA	TGTGCCAGCAGCCACGGTACGGAGACCCAGTACTTC	CASSHGTETQYF
few	TRBJ1-2	TRBV14	TRBD1	TGTGCCAGCAGCCAAGGAGACAGGGACTACACCTTC	CASSQGDRDYTF
NA	TRBJ1-1	TRBV29-1	NA	TGCAGCGTTGAAGATGGGCAGGCGAACACTGAAGCTTTCTTT	CSVEDGQANTEAFF
many	TRBJ1-6	TRBV11-2	NA	TGTGCCAGCAGCTTAGAGGGGGATAATTCACCCCTCCACTTT	CASSLEGDNSPLHF
NA	TRBJ2-7	TRBV27	TRBD1	TGTGCCAGCAGCGCCGTCGGGACAGGAGTCAACGAGCAGTACTTC	CASSAVGTGVNEQYF
NA	TRBJ1-1	TRBV12-5	NA	TGTGCTAGTGGTTTTTACAGTCTGAACACTGAAGCTTTCTTT	CASGFYSLNTEAFF
NA	TRBJ1-1	TRBV20-1	NA	TGCAGTGCTAGAGTTCCAGGGCGGAACACTGAAGCTTTCTTT	CSARVPGRNTEAFF
many	TRBJ1-2	TRBV2	NA	TGTGCCAGCAGTGAACTCGTGGCGGTATACGGCTACACCTTC	CASSELVAVYGYTF
NA	TRBJ2-6	TRBV2	NA	TGTGCCAGCAGACGACTAGTATCCGGGGCCAACGTCCTGACTTTC	CASRRLVSGANVLTF
few	TRBJ1-5	TRBV6-2/TRBV6-3	NA	TGTGCCAGCAGTCCACAGGTTCATCAGCCCCAGCATTTT	CASSPQVHQPQHF
many	TRBJ2-5	TRBV2	NA	TGTGCCAGCAGTGAAGACACCGGGCGGACCCAGTACTTC	CASSEDTGRTQYF
NA	TRBJ1-2	TRBV19	TRBD1	TGTGCCAGTAAAAAACCGGGACAGGGGACGTCTAACTATGGCTACACCTTC	CASKKPGQGTSNYGYTF
many	TRBJ2-5	TRBV20-1	NA	TGCAGTGCCATGGCCCCGACGGCAGAGACCCAGTACTTC	CSAMAPTAETQYF
once	TRBJ1-5	TRBV19	NA	TGTGCCAGTAGTATCGGGAGGCGGGGTGGAGGCAATCAGCCCCAGCATTTT	CASSIGRRGGGNQPQHF
NA	TRBJ1-5	TRBV5-8	TRBD1	TGTGCCAGCAGCGCGGGACAGCGACCCAATCAGCCCCAGCATTTT	CASSAGQRPNQPQHF
NA	TRBJ1-5	TRBV3-1	NA	TGTGCCAGCAGCGGAGGGACTCCCCCCCAGCATTTT	CASSGGTPPQHF
NA	TRBJ1-1	TRBV30	TRBD1	TGTGCCTGGAGGCGGGACAGATGGAACACTGAAGCTTTCTTT	CAWRRDRWNTEAFF
NA	TRBJ1-1	TRBV12-3/TRBV12-4	TRBD1	TGTGCCAGCAGTTTACCCGACAGGGGATTTGAAGCTTTCTTT	CASSLPDRGFEAFF
many	TRBJ1-1	TRBV28	NA	TGTGCCAGCAGTTTCGCCAGGGCGAACACTGAAGCTTTCTTT	CASSFARANTEAFF
few	TRBJ2-7	TRBV11-2	NA	TGTGCCAGCAGCTTCCGGGGGAGTCTCTACGAGCAGTACTTC	CASSFRGSLYEQYF